What follows are 11 T cell receptor beta chains derived from one specimen sequenced in a study of blood T cell repertoires in COVID-19. Here immunoSEQ multiplex PCR was the method, and the copy in TCRdb shows in-frame clones only, minus some. The sample contains 28,000 or so clones, 80% to 95% of which appear only once. Specimen: peripheral blood. The receptor source for this set is a human donor in a cohort sampled during active COVID-19.

V gene TRBV5-4 combines with J gene TRBJ2-7, with 9 bases matching TRBD2. Germline V lookup: CDR1 SGHNT, CDR2 YYREEE (reference sequence). The CDR3 totals 14 residues. V was pared by 10 bases and J by 6 bases, with 14 bases of the junction left unmatched. The CDR3 spells CAARFGTSSAEQYF. The CDR3 nucleotides are TGTGCCGCGAGATTTGGGACTAGCTCAGCCGAGCAGTACTTC.

The CDR3 nucleotides read TGTGCCAGCAGATCTAGGGGAACCTACAATGAGCAGTTCTTC. Protein: CASRSRGTYNEQFF. This chain connects TRBV3-1 (or the pseudogene TRBV3-2) to TRBJ2-1; D possibly corresponds to TRBD1 (5 bases). V was pared by 6 bases and J by 2 bases, with 11 bases between. The V gene's germline CDR1 is LGHDT and CDR2 YNNKEL (reference sequence). The CDR3 consists of 14 residues.

The J gene is TRBJ2-3, the V gene TRBV19; 7 bases line up with TRBD1. With V trimmed by 6 bases and J by 2 bases, 5 bases remained unmatched. Germline V gives CDR1 LNHDA, CDR2 SQIVND (reference sequence). The CDR3 has 14 amino acids. The CDR3 reads CASRTGVNTDTQYF. The CDR3 nucleotides are TGTGCCAGTAGAACAGGGGTTAACACAGATACGCAGTATTTT.

This clone has a handful of counts. The chain's CDR3 is CASSPTGLEQFF. The CDR3 DNA reads as TGTGCCAGCAGTCCCACAGGGCTTGAGCAGTTCTTC. The chain is built from TRBV27 and TRBJ2-1, with D possibly matching TRBD1 (6 bases). Trimming removed 5 bases from V and 9 bases from J, with 11 bases in between. Germline V gene lookup returns CDR1 MNHEY and CDR2 SMNVEV (reference sequence). This CDR3 comprises 12 residues.

This chain uses TRBV27 with TRBJ1-6, with 7 bases aligning to TRBD1. CDR3 length: 15 residues. Germline V gene lookup returns CDR1 MNHEY and CDR2 SMNVEV (reference sequence). The ends lost 5 bases at V and 5 bases at J; junction bases unmatched: 6. This CDR3 reads CASSPDRANNSPLHF. CDR3 nucleotides: TGTGCCAGCAGTCCCGACAGGGCCAATAATTCACCCCTCCACTTT.

The table lists this clone with a count of one. The chain uses TRBV30 and TRBJ1-2, with no clear D. The length of the CDR3 is 13 residues. Trimming cost V 5 bases and J 1 base, with 11 bases left between them. Germline V lookup: CDR1 GTSNPN, CDR2 SVGIG (reference sequence). The CDR3 protein is CAWARHLNYGYTF. The DNA of the CDR3 is TGTGCCTGGGCTAGGCACCTTAACTATGGCTACACCTTC.

The rearrangement uses TRBV5-1 and TRBJ2-1, with 10 bases lining up with TRBD1. Germline V lookup: CDR1 SGHRS, CDR2 YFSETQ. V lost 2 bases, J lost 8 bases, and 7 bases stayed unmatched. CDR3 length: 15 residues. The CDR3 DNA sequence: TGCGCCAGCAGCTTACGGACAGGGGGAGGCGATGAGCAGTTCTTC. It specifies CASSLRTGGGDEQFF.

The chain couples TRBV27 to TRBJ1-6; 7 nucleotides agree with TRBD1. Germline values: CDR1 MNHEY, CDR2 SMNVEV (reference sequence). The CDR3 covers 17 residues. V trimming: 4 bases; J trimming: 7 bases; junction bases outside the gene matches: 13. The DNA for the CDR3 is TGTGCCAGCAGTTCCACAACCCCGGGACAGCTCAATTCACCCCTCCACTTT. It specifies CASSSTTPGQLNSPLHF.

The V and J genes are TRBV6-5 and TRBJ2-5, with D perhaps TRBD2 (6 bases). The germline gives CDR1 MNHEY, CDR2 SVGAGI. Trimming cost V 5 bases and J 2 bases, with 15 bases left between them. This CDR3 comprises 15 residues. The CDR3 nucleotides are TGTGCCAGCAGTCACTTGACTAGTCGACAAGAGACCCAGTACTTC. Its protein product is CASSHLTSRQETQYF.

The sample holds one count of this clone. This rearrangement joins TRBV4-2 to TRBJ1-2, with D possibly TRBD1 on 6 matching bases. The CDR3 loop spans 13 amino acids. The germline V gene encodes CDR1 LGHNA and CDR2 YNFKEQ. Deletions cut 0 bases from V and 10 bases from J, with 12 bases between. CDR3 bases: TGTGCCAGCAGCCAAGATGGGGGCAGACTCTACACCTTC. Protein product: CASSQDGGRLYTF.

This chain uses TRBV6-2 or TRBV6-3 with TRBJ2-5; a weak D match, TRBD2 (5 bases). Germline CDR1 and CDR2: MNHEY and SVGEGT. V was shortened by 1 base and J by 4 bases, with 19 bases between the two germline ends. This CDR3 is built from 17 residues. The chain's CDR3 is CASSYFRGEKFSETQYF. In DNA form, the CDR3 reads TGTGCCAGCAGTTACTTTCGGGGAGAGAAATTTTCAGAGACCCAGTACTTC.